This is a list of T cell receptor beta chains from one sample in a study of T cells in Graves' hyperthyroidism and ophthalmopathy. MiXCR was run by TCRdb on the multiplex PCR reads, yielding one entry per CDR3 protein. The repertoire holds more than 450,000 distinct CDR3 sequences, with about 15% as singletons. The sequencing sample was made of blood. Every receptor here comes from a woman between 35 and 50 years old with Graves' hyperthyroidism. Each CDR3 is given with its conserved first and last residue. Each record gives: V gene, D gene, clone size, J gene, CDR3 DNA, CDR3 protein. D genes are given only for firm matches. Size tells how often a clone was seen (once, few, many) or the class of an expanded clone, and some rows leave it out.

TRBV6-1	.	few	TRBJ2-1	TGTGCCAGCAGTTTCAGGACGTCATTGGGAATCAATGAGCAGTTCTTC	CASSFRTSLGINEQFF
TRBV12-3/TRBV12-4	TRBD1	many	TRBJ2-1	TGTGCCAGCAGGTACAGGGGGAACAATGAGCAGTTCTTC	CASRYRGNNEQFF
TRBV20-1	TRBD2	.	TRBJ2-7	TGCAGTGCTAGCGAGCTAGCGGGACTTTACGAGCAGTACTTC	CSASELAGLYEQYF
TRBV27	.	many	TRBJ2-7	TGTGCCAGCAGTTCAACGGATAGCTCCTACGAGCAGTACTTC	CASSSTDSSYEQYF
TRBV2	.	many	TRBJ1-2	TGTGCCAGCAGTGATGGAGGGAGAGGCTACACCTTC	CASSDGGRGYTF
TRBV5-5	TRBD2	.	TRBJ2-2	TGTGCCAGCAGCCCTAGCGGGAGTAAAACCGGGGAGCTGTTTTTT	CASSPSGSKTGELFF
TRBV9	.	many	TRBJ2-7	TGTGCCAGCAGCGTGGTTGCGGGGTCCTACGAGCAGTACTTC	CASSVVAGSYEQYF
TRBV27	.	many	TRBJ2-7	TGTGCCAGCAGTTTAGGGCCTGGTCAAGAGCAGTACTTC	CASSLGPGQEQYF
TRBV14	.	.	TRBJ1-4	TGTGCCAGCAGCCAACAACTCACAACTAATGAAAAACTGTTTTTT	CASSQQLTTNEKLFF
TRBV12-3/TRBV12-4	TRBD1	.	TRBJ2-5	TGTGCCAGCAGTTTAGCTAGGACAGGGTTTCGGGAGACCCAGTACTTC	CASSLARTGFRETQYF
TRBV6-2/TRBV6-3	TRBD2	.	TRBJ2-2	TGTGCCAGCAGTTACCTTACTAGCGGGAGTGTTGCCGGGGAGCTGTTTTTT	CASSYLTSGSVAGELFF
TRBV20-1	TRBD1	many	TRBJ1-1	TGCAGTGCTACTCCGGGACAGGGAAGATCTTTCTTT	CSATPGQGRSFF
TRBV12-3/TRBV12-4	.	few	TRBJ2-4	TGTGCCAGCAGTTTTGCAGGGTCAGGGGACATTCAGTACTTC	CASSFAGSGDIQYF
TRBV30	.	.	TRBJ2-1	TGTGCCTGGAGTTTGAGCTCCTACAATGAGCAGTTCTTC	CAWSLSSYNEQFF
TRBV13	TRBD2	.	TRBJ2-1	TGTGCCAGCAGCGACGCTAGCGGCCGGGAGAGGGAGAATGAGCAGTTCTTC	CASSDASGRERENEQFF
TRBV28	.	many	TRBJ2-1	TGTGCCAGCAGTTTTCGGGCAGCAGGCAATGAGCAGTTCTTC	CASSFRAAGNEQFF
TRBV30	.	once	TRBJ1-1	TGTGCCTGGAGACCAGTGATCGGGAGTCAAGCTTTCTTT	CAWRPVIGSQAFF
TRBV4-2	.	.	TRBJ1-5	TGTGCCAGCAGCCAAGATTTTGCGGGGAATCAGCCCCAGCATTTT	CASSQDFAGNQPQHF
TRBV7-2	TRBD2	many	TRBJ2-7	TGTGCCAGCAGCTTAGTTGGTAGCGGGAACGAGCAGTACTTC	CASSLVGSGNEQYF
TRBV12-3/TRBV12-4	.	many	TRBJ2-3	TGTGCCAGCAGTCCGGGACGGATCGGCACAGATACGCAGTATTTT	CASSPGRIGTDTQYF
TRBV28	.	many	TRBJ2-7	TGTGCCAGCAGTTCCTCGGGGACCTCCTACGAGCAGTACTTC	CASSSSGTSYEQYF
TRBV7-9	.	.	TRBJ1-1	TGTGCCAGCAGCTTAACTTCTGACCCGGGCACTGAAGCTTTCTTT	CASSLTSDPGTEAFF
TRBV2	.	many	TRBJ1-5	TGTGCCGGTACCCGCGGGGAGAACCAGCCCCAGCATTTT	CAGTRGENQPQHF
TRBV6-1	.	.	TRBJ2-2	TGTGCCAGCAGCGACAGCTCAAACACGAACACCGGGGAGCTGTTTTTT	CASSDSSNTNTGELFF
TRBV5-1	.	.	TRBJ2-6	TGCGCCAGCAGCCCCACCGAAATCAGGGACTCTGGGGCCAACGTCCTGACTTTC	CASSPTEIRDSGANVLTF
TRBV14	.	many	TRBJ2-1	TGTGCCAGCAGCTCCTGGAGGGAGTATCATGAGCAGTTCTTC	CASSSWREYHEQFF
TRBV6-1	.	many	TRBJ2-7	TGTGCCAGCAGAGAGAGTATCTCCTACGAGCAGTACTTC	CASRESISYEQYF
TRBV2	.	many	TRBJ2-1	TGTGCCAGCAGTGGTTATGAGCAGTTCTTC	CASSGYEQFF
TRBV9	TRBD2	.	TRBJ2-2	TGTGCCAGCAGCGTAGGTAGCGGGAGTAAAACCGGGGAGCTGTTTTTT	CASSVGSGSKTGELFF
TRBV6-1	TRBD2	many	TRBJ2-7	TGTGCCAGCAGACCGGGACTAGCGGGAATCGAGCAGTACTTC	CASRPGLAGIEQYF
TRBV11-2	.	many	TRBJ2-3	TGTGCCAGCAGCCAAAGTAATACGCAGTATTTT	CASSQSNTQYF
TRBV27	.	many	TRBJ1-5	TGTGCCAGCAGTTGGGCTGGTGGCAATCAGCCCCAGCATTTT	CASSWAGGNQPQHF
TRBV10-2	TRBD2	many	TRBJ2-1	TGCGCCAGCACCGGACTAGCGGGAGGGCCCCCGTACAATGAGCAGTTCTTC	CASTGLAGGPPYNEQFF
TRBV29-1	TRBD2	many	TRBJ2-7	TGCAGCGTCGGGTCCGCGGGAGGGCCCGTGGAGCAGTACTTC	CSVGSAGGPVEQYF
TRBV2	TRBD2	few	TRBJ2-1	TGTGCCAGCAGTGAAGCGCCAGCGGGAGTAGGCAATGAGCAGTTCTTC	CASSEAPAGVGNEQFF
TRBV18	TRBD1	.	TRBJ1-2	TGTGCCAGCTCACCGTACCCCCCAGGACAGGGGTATGGCTACACCTTC	CASSPYPPGQGYGYTF
TRBV7-2	TRBD2	many	TRBJ2-5	TGTGCCAGCAGACCCGGACTAGCGGGAGGAGGGGAGACCCAGTACTTC	CASRPGLAGGGETQYF
TRBV10-3	TRBD2	many	TRBJ2-3	TGTGCCATCAGTGAAGGGACTAGCGGAGCCACAGATACGCAGTATTTT	CAISEGTSGATDTQYF
TRBV7-3	TRBD1	few	TRBJ1-1	TGTGCCAGCAGCAGGACAGGGGGGAGCACTGAAGCTTTCTTT	CASSRTGGSTEAFF
TRBV29-1	.	once	TRBJ2-2	TGCAGCGTTGAAAGCTTTACAGCGAGAACCGGGGAGCTGTTTTTT	CSVESFTARTGELFF
TRBV28	.	many	TRBJ2-3	TGTGCCAGCAGTTTTTTAAATACGCAGTATTTT	CASSFLNTQYF
TRBV7-2	TRBD2	many	TRBJ2-7	TGTGCCAGCAGCTTAGCGGGGGGGGACGAGCAGTACTTC	CASSLAGGDEQYF
TRBV7-3	.	.	TRBJ2-3	TGTGCCAGCAGCTTAAGTAAGGCAGATACGCAGTATTTT	CASSLSKADTQYF
TRBV12-3/TRBV12-4	TRBD1	few	TRBJ1-5	TGTGCCAGCAGCCTAAGGGGCAGGGGGCTAAGCAATCAGCCCCAGCATTTT	CASSLRGRGLSNQPQHF
TRBV28	.	many	TRBJ2-3	TGTGCCAGCACCTCGAAGTGGGCAGATACTAGCACAGATACGCAGTATTTT	CASTSKWADTSTDTQYF
TRBV28	TRBD1	many	TRBJ2-3	TGTGCCAGCTCGCCGGGACAGAGATCTTTGGCAGATACGCAGTATTTT	CASSPGQRSLADTQYF
TRBV6-1	.	many	TRBJ1-4	TGTGCCAGCGGTAGGATTAATGAAAAACTGTTTTTT	CASGRINEKLFF
TRBV11-2	.	few	TRBJ2-2	TGTGCCAGCAGCCTGGACATTACGAACACCGGGGAGCTGTTTTTT	CASSLDITNTGELFF
TRBV28	.	many	TRBJ1-4	TGTGCCAGCAGTTTATTCCGGGACTTATTTGCAACTAATGAAAAACTGTTTTTT	CASSLFRDLFATNEKLFF
TRBV2	TRBD1	many	TRBJ2-7	TGTGCCACCACAGTGGACAGGTTCTCCTACGAGCAGTACTTC	CATTVDRFSYEQYF
TRBV4-2	.	.	TRBJ1-3	TGTGCCAGCAGCCAAGATCAGGGAAACACCATATATTTT	CASSQDQGNTIYF
TRBV20-1	.	many	TRBJ2-7	TGCAGTGCTAGAGATGGGTCTAGGGGTTACGAGCAGTACTTC	CSARDGSRGYEQYF